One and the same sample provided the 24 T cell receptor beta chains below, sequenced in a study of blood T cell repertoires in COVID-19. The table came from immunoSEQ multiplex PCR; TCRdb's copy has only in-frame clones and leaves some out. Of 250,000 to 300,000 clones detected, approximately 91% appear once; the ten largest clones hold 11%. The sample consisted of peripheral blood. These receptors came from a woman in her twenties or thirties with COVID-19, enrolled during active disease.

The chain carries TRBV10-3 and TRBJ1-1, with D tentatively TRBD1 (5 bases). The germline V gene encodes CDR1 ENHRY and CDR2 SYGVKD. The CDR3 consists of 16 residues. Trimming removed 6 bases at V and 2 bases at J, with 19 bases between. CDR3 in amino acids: CAISPRAGNVNTEAFF. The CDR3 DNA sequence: TGTGCCATCAGCCCCCGGGCAGGGAATGTAAACACTGAAGCTTTCTTT.

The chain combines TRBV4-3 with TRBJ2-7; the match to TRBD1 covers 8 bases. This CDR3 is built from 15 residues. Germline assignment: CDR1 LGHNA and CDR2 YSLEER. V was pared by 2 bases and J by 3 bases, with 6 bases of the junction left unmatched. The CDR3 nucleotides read TGCGCCAGCAGCCAAAATAGAGGACAGGGCTACGAGCAGTACTTC. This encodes CASSQNRGQGYEQYF.

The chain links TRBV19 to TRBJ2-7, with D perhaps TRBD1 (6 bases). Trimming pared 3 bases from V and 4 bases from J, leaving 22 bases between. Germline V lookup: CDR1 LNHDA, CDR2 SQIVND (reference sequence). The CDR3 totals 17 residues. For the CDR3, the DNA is TGTGCCAGTAGTATTAAAGGGGGAAACGAGTATCCGTACGAGCAGTACTTC. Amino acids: CASSIKGGNEYPYEQYF.

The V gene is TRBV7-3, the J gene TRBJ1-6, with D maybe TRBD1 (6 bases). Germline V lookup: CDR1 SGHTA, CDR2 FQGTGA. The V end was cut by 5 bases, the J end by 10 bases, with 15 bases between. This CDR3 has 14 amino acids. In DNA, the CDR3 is TGTGCCAGCAGCCCCCAGGGGTGGGGATCACCCCTCCACTTT. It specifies CASSPQGWGSPLHF.

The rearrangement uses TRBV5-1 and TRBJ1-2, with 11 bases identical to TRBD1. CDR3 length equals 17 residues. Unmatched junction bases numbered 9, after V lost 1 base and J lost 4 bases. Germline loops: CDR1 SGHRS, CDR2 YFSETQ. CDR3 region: CASSLFSAGTGGYGYTF. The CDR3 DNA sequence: TGCGCCAGCAGCTTGTTCAGCGCCGGGACAGGGGGCTATGGCTACACCTTC.

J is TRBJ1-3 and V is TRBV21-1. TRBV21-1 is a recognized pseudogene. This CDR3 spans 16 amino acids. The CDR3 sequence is CASSKRSEFSGNTIYF. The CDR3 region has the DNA TGTGCCAGCAGCAAGAGAAGTGAATTCTCTGGAAACACCATATATTTT.

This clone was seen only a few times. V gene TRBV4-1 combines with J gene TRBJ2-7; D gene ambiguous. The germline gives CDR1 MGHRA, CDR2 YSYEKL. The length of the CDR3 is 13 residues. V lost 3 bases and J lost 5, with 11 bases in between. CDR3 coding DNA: TGCGCCAGCAGCCAGGTAGAGTTGGACGAGCAGTACTTC. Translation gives CASSQVELDEQYF.

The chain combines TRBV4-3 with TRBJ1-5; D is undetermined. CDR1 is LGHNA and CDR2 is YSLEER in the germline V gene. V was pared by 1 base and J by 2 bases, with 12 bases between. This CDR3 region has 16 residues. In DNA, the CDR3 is TGCGCCAGCAGCCAAGGGGCCGGAAGTCGCAATCAGCCCCAGCATTTT. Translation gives CASSQGAGSRNQPQHF.

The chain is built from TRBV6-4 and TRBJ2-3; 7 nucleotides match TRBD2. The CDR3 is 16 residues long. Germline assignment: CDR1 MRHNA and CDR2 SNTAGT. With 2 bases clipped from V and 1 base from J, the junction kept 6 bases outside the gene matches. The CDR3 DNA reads TGTGCCAGCAGTGACAGTGGCGGGAGTGGCACAGATACGCAGTATTTT. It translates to CASSDSGGSGTDTQYF.

The CDR3 sequence is CASSHSTGNYGYTF. The CDR3 DNA reads TGCGCCAGCAGCCACTCGACAGGGAACTATGGCTACACCTTC. The chain carries TRBV4-3 and TRBJ1-2; 7 nucleotides line up with TRBD1. The CDR3 covers 14 residues. Germline CDR1 LGHNA, CDR2 YSLEER. After removal of 3 bases from V and 2 bases from J, the junction contained 3 bases not matched to a gene.

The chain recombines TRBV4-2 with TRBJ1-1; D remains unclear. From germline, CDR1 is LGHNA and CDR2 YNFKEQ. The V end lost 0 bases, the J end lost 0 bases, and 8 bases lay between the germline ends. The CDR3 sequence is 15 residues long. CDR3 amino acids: CASSQDWQVNTEAFF. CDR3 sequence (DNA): TGTGCCAGCAGCCAAGATTGGCAGGTGAACACTGAAGCTTTCTTT.

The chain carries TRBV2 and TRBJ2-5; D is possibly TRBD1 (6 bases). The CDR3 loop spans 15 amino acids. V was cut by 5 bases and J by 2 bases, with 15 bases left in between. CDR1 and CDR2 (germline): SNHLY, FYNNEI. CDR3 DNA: TGTGCCAGCAGTCCTATCGGACAGCCACAAGAGACCCAGTACTTC. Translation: CASSPIGQPQETQYF.

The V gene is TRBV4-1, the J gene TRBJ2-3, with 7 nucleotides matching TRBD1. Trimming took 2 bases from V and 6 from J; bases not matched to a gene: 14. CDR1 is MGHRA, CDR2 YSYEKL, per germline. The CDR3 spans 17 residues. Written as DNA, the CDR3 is TGCGCCAGCAGCCAATGGGGACCGGGACAGTCCAGGGATACGCAGTATTTT. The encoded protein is CASSQWGPGQSRDTQYF.

The CDR3: CASRSAYEQYF. Written as DNA, the CDR3 is TGTGCCAGCAGGTCGGCCTACGAGCAGTACTTC. The chain is built from TRBV28 and TRBJ2-7, with no clear D. CDR1 is MDHEN, CDR2 SYDVKM, per germline. V dropped 6 bases and J dropped 2 bases, with 5 bases sitting between them. This CDR3 comprises 11 residues.

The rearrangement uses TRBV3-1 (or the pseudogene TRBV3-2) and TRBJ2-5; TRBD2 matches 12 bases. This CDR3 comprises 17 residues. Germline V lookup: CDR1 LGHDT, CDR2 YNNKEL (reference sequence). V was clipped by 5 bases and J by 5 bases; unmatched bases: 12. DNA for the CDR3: TGTGCCAGCAGCGATTCTTCTAGCGGGAGGGTCGGGGAGACCCAGTACTTC. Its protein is CASSDSSSGRVGETQYF.

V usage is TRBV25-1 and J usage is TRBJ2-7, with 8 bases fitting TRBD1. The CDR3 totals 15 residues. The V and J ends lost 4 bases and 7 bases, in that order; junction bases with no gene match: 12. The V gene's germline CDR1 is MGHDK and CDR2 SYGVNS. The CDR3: CASSVSQDRDGEQYF. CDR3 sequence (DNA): TGTGCCAGCAGTGTAAGTCAGGACAGGGACGGTGAGCAGTACTTC.

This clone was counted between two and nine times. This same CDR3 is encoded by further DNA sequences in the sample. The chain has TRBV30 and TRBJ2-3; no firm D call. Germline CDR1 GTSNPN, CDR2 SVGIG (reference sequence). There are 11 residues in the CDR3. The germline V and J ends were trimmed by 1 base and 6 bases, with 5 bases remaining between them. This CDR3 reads CAWSGADTQYF. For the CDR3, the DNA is TGTGCCTGGAGTGGCGCTGATACGCAGTATTTT. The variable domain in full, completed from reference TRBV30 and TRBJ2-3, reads SQTIHQWPATLVQPVGSPLSLECTVEGTSNPNLYWYRQAAGRGLQLLFYSVGIGQISSEVPQNLSASRPQDRQFILSSKKLLLSDSGFYLCAWSGADTQYFGPGTRLTVL.

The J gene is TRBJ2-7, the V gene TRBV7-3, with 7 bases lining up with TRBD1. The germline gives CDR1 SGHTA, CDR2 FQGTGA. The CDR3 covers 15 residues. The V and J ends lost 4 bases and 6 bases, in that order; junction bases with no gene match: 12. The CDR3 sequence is CASSSRDSPRSEQYF. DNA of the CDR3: TGTGCCAGCAGCTCCCGGGACAGCCCACGGTCCGAGCAGTACTTC.

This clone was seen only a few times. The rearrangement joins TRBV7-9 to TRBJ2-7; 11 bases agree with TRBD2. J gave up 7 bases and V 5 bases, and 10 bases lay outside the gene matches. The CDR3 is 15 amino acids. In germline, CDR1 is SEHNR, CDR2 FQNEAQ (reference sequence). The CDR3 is CASSPRTSGPGEQYF. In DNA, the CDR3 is TGTGCCAGCAGCCCCCGGACTAGCGGGCCCGGGGAGCAGTACTTC. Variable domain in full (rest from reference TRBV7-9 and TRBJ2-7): DTGVSQNPRHKITKRGQNVTFRCDPISEHNRLYWYRQTLGQGPEFLTYFQNEAQLEKSRLLSDRFSAERPKGSFSTLEIQRTEQGDSAMYLCASSPRTSGPGEQYFGPGTRLTVT.

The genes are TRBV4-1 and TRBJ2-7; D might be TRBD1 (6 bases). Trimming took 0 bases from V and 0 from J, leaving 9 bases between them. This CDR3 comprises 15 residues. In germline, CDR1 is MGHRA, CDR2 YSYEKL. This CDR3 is CASSQDQDSSYEQYF. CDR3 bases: TGCGCCAGCAGCCAAGATCAGGACAGCTCCTACGAGCAGTACTTC.

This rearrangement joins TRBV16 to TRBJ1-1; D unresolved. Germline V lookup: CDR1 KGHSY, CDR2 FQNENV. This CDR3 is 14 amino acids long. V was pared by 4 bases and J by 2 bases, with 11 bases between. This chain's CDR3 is CASSRSTANTEAFF. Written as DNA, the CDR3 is TGTGCCAGCAGCCGCTCTACAGCTAACACTGAAGCTTTCTTT.

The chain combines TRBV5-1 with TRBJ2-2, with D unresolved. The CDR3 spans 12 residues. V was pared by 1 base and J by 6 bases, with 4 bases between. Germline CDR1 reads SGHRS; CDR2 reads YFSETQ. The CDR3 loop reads CASSLSSGELFF. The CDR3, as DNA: TGCGCCAGCAGCTTGAGCTCCGGGGAGCTGTTTTTT.

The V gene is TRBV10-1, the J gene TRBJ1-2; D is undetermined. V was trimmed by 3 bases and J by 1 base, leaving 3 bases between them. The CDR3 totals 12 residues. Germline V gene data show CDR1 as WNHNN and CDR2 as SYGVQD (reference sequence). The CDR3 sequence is CASSDSNYGYTF. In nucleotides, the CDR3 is TGCGCCAGCAGTGACAGTAACTATGGCTACACCTTC.

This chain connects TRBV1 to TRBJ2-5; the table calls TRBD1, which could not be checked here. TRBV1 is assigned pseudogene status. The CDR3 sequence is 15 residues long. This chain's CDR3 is CTSSQEGPRGETQYF. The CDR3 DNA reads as TGCACCAGCAGCCAAGAAGGGCCTAGGGGGGAGACCCAGTACTTC.